The 15 T cell receptor beta chains reported below all come from one sample, sequenced in a study of T cells in tuberculosis. Measured with immunoSEQ multiplex PCR; TCRdb has only the in-frame clones, and not every one. The sample carries 25,000 to 35,000 clones, roughly 92% recorded once. The sample was PBMCs. Receptor source: a donor aged 10-35 years with latent tuberculosis or without tuberculosis infection. Some clones in this sample may be carry-over from other donors' samples.

The chain employs TRBV6-1 and TRBJ2-5, with D possibly being TRBD1 (5 bases). The germline gives CDR1 MNHNS, CDR2 SASEGT. The CDR3 runs to 10 residues. V was shortened by 3 bases and J by 12 bases, with 8 bases between the two germline ends. The CDR3: CASSDRAEYF. CDR3 nucleotides: TGTGCCAGCAGTGACAGGGCGGAGTACTTC.

Only one count was recorded for this clone. This sequence joins TRBV30 and TRBJ1-1; D remains unclear. CDR1 and CDR2 from the germline V gene are GTSNPN and SVGIG (reference sequence). V was shortened by 1 base and J by 1 base, with 10 bases between the two germline ends. The CDR3 is made up of 14 amino acids. CDR3 region: CAWSGLYGNTEAFF. CDR3 nucleotides: TGTGCCTGGAGTGGCCTATACGGGAACACTGAAGCTTTCTTT.

The CDR3 coding sequence is TGTGCCAGCAGCTTAACAAGCGGTGCCATCTACGAGCAGTACTTC. Its protein is CASSLTSGAIYEQYF. The chain uses TRBV11-2 and TRBJ2-7; D perhaps matches TRBD2 (5 bases). The germline gives CDR1 SGHAT, CDR2 FQNNGV. The germline V and J ends were trimmed by 2 bases and 3 bases, with 14 bases remaining between them. The CDR3 is 15 residues long.

This clone was counted a single time. The chain carries TRBV5-1 and TRBJ2-7; D not certain. Per the germline V gene, CDR1 is SGHRS and CDR2 is YFSETQ. Trimming left V 0 bases short and J 6 bases short, with 13 bases between. CDR3 length: 14 amino acids. The CDR3 nucleotides read TGCGCCAGCAGCTTGGGCTCAGGTTTAGGCGAGCAGTACTTC. Translated: CASSLGSGLGEQYF.

The rearrangement uses TRBV2 and TRBJ1-5; D may be TRBD1 (5 bases). Per germline, CDR1 SNHLY and CDR2 FYNNEI. The germline V and J ends were trimmed by 0 bases and 5 bases, with 5 bases remaining between them. This CDR3 contains 13 residues. CDR3: CASSEAGDQPQHF. CDR3 nucleotide sequence: TGTGCCAGCAGTGAAGCAGGGGATCAGCCCCAGCATTTT.

The chain links TRBV5-6 to TRBJ2-7; 10 bases line up with TRBD2. Germline CDR1 and CDR2: SGHDT and YYEEEE. Trimming at V came to 3 bases and at J to 3 bases, leaving 15 bases not matched to a gene. The CDR3 extends over 18 amino acids. CDR3 protein: CASSSYRLAGVPDYEQYF. As DNA, the CDR3 is TGTGCCAGCAGCTCGTATCGGCTAGCGGGGGTTCCGGACTACGAGCAGTACTTC. Drawing the rest from reference TRBV5-6 and TRBJ2-7, the complete variable domain is DAGVTQSPTHLIKTRGQQVTLRCSPKSGHDTVSWYQQALGQGPQFIFQYYEEEERQRGNFPDRFSGHQFPNYSSELNVNALLLGDSALYLCASSSYRLAGVPDYEQYFGPGTRLTVT.

The chain recombines TRBV7-6 with TRBJ1-2; a weak D match, TRBD1 (5 bases). The CDR3 extends over 14 amino acids. V was clipped by 0 bases and J by 4 bases, with 9 bases between them. Germline CDR1 is SGHVS and CDR2 is FNYEAQ. The CDR3 reads CASSLAPGSYGYTF. CDR3 DNA: TGTGCCAGCAGCTTAGCGCCAGGGTCCTATGGCTACACCTTC.

The rearrangement joins TRBV7-9 to TRBJ2-2; D gene uncertain. V was clipped by 5 bases and J by 3 bases, with 16 bases between them. The CDR3 spans 16 residues. Germline lookup yields CDR1 SEHNR and CDR2 FQNEAQ (reference sequence). This CDR3 reads CASSPSGARDTGELFF. The CDR3 DNA is TGTGCCAGCAGCCCCTCTGGAGCCCGGGACACCGGGGAGCTGTTTTTT.

The chain recombines TRBV6-1 with TRBJ1-1; a weak D match, TRBD1 (6 bases). Trimming cost V 4 bases and J 0 bases, with 12 bases left between them. This CDR3 comprises 15 residues. The germline V gene encodes CDR1 MNHNS and CDR2 SASEGT. CDR3 protein: CASSGRGQLNTEAFF. The CDR3 DNA reads as TGTGCCAGCAGTGGAAGAGGACAGTTGAACACTGAAGCTTTCTTT.

V is TRBV5-6 and J is TRBJ2-7; D is ambiguous. This CDR3 contains 13 residues. Trimming removed 0 bases at V and 1 base at J, with 5 bases between. Germline lookup yields CDR1 SGHDT and CDR2 YYEEEE. This CDR3 is CASSLDISYEQYF. The CDR3 DNA follows: TGTGCCAGCAGCTTGGACATATCCTACGAGCAGTACTTC.

This chain links TRBV11-3 with TRBJ1-5; D uncertain. This CDR3 spans 16 amino acids. With 1 base removed from V and 0 bases from J, the gap between germline ends came to 10 bases. Germline assignment: CDR1 SGHNT and CDR2 YENEEA. The CDR3 protein is CASSLAEIDSNQPQHF. The CDR3 DNA sequence: TGTGCCAGCAGCTTAGCGGAGATAGATAGCAATCAGCCCCAGCATTTT.

This rearrangement joins TRBV15 to TRBJ2-2, with 8 bases aligning to TRBD1. With 2 bases clipped from V and 6 bases from J, the junction kept 2 bases outside the gene matches. The CDR3 runs 14 residues. The germline V gene has CDR1 LNHNV and CDR2 YYDKDF (reference sequence). In DNA form, the CDR3 reads TGTGCCACCAGCAGAAAACAGGGGGCCGGGGAGCTGTTTTTT. Its translation: CATSRKQGAGELFF. The entire variable domain, with the rest obtained from reference TRBV15 and TRBJ2-2, is as follows: DAMVIQNPRYQVTQFGKPVTLSCSQTLNHNVMYWYQQKSSQAPKLLFHYYDKDFNNEADTPDNFQSRRPNTSFCFLDIRSPGLGDTAMYLCATSRKQGAGELFFGEGSRLTVL.

The chain recombines TRBV25-1 with TRBJ2-2, with 7 bases fitting TRBD1. V shed 4 bases, J shed 3 bases, and the junction held 5 bases outside the gene matches. Germline V gene data show CDR1 as MGHDK and CDR2 as SYGVNS. This CDR3 is built from 15 residues. DNA of the CDR3: TGTGCCAGCAGTGGGCGGACAGGCGACACCGGGGAGCTGTTTTTT. Translating it yields CASSGRTGDTGELFF.

The J gene is TRBJ1-5, the V gene TRBV25-1; TRBD1 matches 8 bases. With 4 bases clipped from V and 5 bases from J, the junction kept 1 base outside the gene matches. CDR1 is MGHDK and CDR2 is SYGVNS in the germline V gene. The CDR3 is made up of 13 amino acids. The CDR3: CASSVQGDQPQHF. CDR3 sequence (DNA): TGTGCCAGCAGTGTACAGGGGGATCAGCCCCAGCATTTT.

This chain links TRBV29-1 with TRBJ2-2; 8 bases match TRBD1. Germline CDR1 reads SQVTM; CDR2 reads ANQGSEA. V trimming: 6 bases; J trimming: 4 bases; junction bases outside the gene matches: 7. The CDR3 totals 14 residues. The CDR3 is CSVVQGASTGELFF. The DNA for the CDR3 is TGCAGCGTAGTCCAGGGGGCGAGCACCGGGGAGCTGTTTTTT.